This TCR beta chain was identified during a study of shared clonotypes between healthy human individuals. Here immunoSEQ multiplex PCR was the method, and the copy in TCRdb shows in-frame clones only, minus some. The data hold about 2 million clones, with approximately 95% observed a single time. This clone was seen once. From germline, CDR1 is MDHEN and CDR2 SYDVKM. J was trimmed by 1 base and V by 7 bases; bases with no gene match: 4. This CDR3 comprises 13 residues. The source is a man aged 18 to 29 in good health. The material sequenced was naive CD4+ T cells sorted from blood. The subset was: CD45RA+ positively selected. The chain carries TRBV28 and TRBJ2-7; 7 bases fit TRBD1. The CDR3 is CASTGTASYEQYF. Here the CDR3 DNA reads TGTGCCAGCACCGGGACAGCTTCCTACGAGCAGTACTTC.